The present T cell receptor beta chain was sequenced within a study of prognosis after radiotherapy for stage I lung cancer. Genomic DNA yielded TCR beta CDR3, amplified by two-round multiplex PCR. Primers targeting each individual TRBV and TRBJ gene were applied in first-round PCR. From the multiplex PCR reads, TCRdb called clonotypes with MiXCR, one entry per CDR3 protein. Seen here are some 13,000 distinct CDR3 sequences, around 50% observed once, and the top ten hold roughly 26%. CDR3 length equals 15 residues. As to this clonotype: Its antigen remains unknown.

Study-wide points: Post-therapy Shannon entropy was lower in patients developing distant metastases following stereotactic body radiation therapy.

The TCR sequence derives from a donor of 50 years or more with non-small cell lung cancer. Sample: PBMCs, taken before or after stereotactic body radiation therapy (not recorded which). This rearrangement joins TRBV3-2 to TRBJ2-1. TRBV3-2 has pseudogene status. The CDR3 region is CASSQGTYSYNEQFF. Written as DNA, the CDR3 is TGTGCCAGCAGCCAAGGAACCTACTCCTACAATGAGCAGTTCTTC.